This T cell receptor (beta chain) was identified during a study of OX40 agonist ivuxolimab in advanced cancers. Study results and caveats: In general, CD8+ T cells held more expanded clones than CD4+ did, on average.

Concerning this clone: Antigen unknown.

Produced via immunoSEQ multiplex PCR; TCRdb's table is partial and in-frame only. The repertoire holds 6,000 to 8,000 clones, with 65% to 80% as singletons. There are 15 residues in the CDR3. J was trimmed by 5 bases and V by 3 bases; bases with no gene match: 10. Per germline, CDR1 LNHDA and CDR2 SQIVND (reference sequence). This specimen consisted of CD4+ or CD8+ T cells sorted from blood, obtained in a trial of the OX40 agonist ivuxolimab. The receptor was derived from an adult with an advanced solid tumor such as melanoma, head and neck, liver or kidney cancer. The rearrangement links TRBV19 to TRBJ2-7; 7 bases fit TRBD1. This CDR3 reads CASSIRTGGPDEQYF. The CDR3 coding sequence is TGTGCCAGTAGTATTCGGACAGGCGGGCCCGACGAGCAGTACTTC.